This entry lists 23 T cell receptor beta chains sequenced from one sample in a study of a mutant IDH1 vaccine in newly diagnosed glioma. Profiled with immunoSEQ multiplex PCR; TCRdb holds only in-frame clones, not every one. Of 25,000 to 30,000 clones listed, around 76% are singletons. The time point denotes: week 35, safety follow-up. Every vaccination contained 300 ug of the mutant IDH1 20-mer peptide and was paired with topical imiquimod. No antigen has been assigned to these receptors. Here the sequenced sample was PBMCs, taken from a glioma patient whose treatment included an IDH1 peptide vaccine. These receptors originate from a man in his fifties or sixties with glioma.

The rearrangement uses TRBV5-6 and TRBJ2-2, with D possibly matching TRBD1 (5 bases). The CDR3 consists of 15 residues. The V gene's germline CDR1 is SGHDT and CDR2 YYEEEE. Deletions cut 5 bases from V and 6 bases from J, with 17 bases between. Here the CDR3 DNA reads TGTGCCAGCAGTACCGCGCGGACAAGGGCCGGGGAGCTGTTTTTT. Its protein is CASSTARTRAGELFF.

This chain links TRBV7-2 with TRBJ2-7; tentatively, D is TRBD1 (6 bases). V was clipped by 3 bases and J by 1 base, with 10 bases between them. Per the germline V gene, CDR1 is SGHTA and CDR2 is FQGNSA. The CDR3 totals 14 residues. CDR3 coding DNA: TGTGCCAGCAGCTTCCCCGGACAGTCCTACGAGCAGTACTTC. It specifies CASSFPGQSYEQYF.

This clone showed up just a few times. V usage is TRBV5-1 and J usage is TRBJ1-6, with D hard to call. Germline loops: CDR1 SGHRS, CDR2 YFSETQ. V lost 2 bases and J lost 7, with 13 bases in between. The CDR3 spans 15 residues. The CDR3 spells CASSFNDDKNSPLHF. The DNA of the CDR3 is TGCGCCAGCAGCTTCAACGATGACAAGAATTCACCCCTCCACTTT.

The chain is built from TRBV20-1 and TRBJ1-1; possible D gene TRBD1, 5 bases. Trimming left V 7 bases short and J 5 bases short, with 11 bases between. CDR1 and CDR2 from the germline V gene are DFQATT and SNEGSKA (reference sequence). This CDR3 is built from 11 residues. The CDR3 loop reads CSVGQGTEAFF. Here the CDR3 DNA reads TGCAGTGTCGGGCAGGGAACTGAAGCTTTCTTT.

The V and J genes are TRBV5-1 and TRBJ1-6, with TRBD1 identical over 9 bases. Germline CDR1 reads SGHRS; CDR2 reads YFSETQ. V dropped 2 bases and J dropped 9; count of bases not matched to a gene: 6. The CDR3 length is 15 residues. CDR3 in DNA: TGCGCCAGCAGCTTAAAGGGACAGGGAGGTTCACCCCTCCACTTT. Translation: CASSLKGQGGSPLHF.

The chain recombines TRBV6-1 with TRBJ1-5, with D hard to call. The CDR3 is 13 amino acids. Germline V lookup: CDR1 MNHNS, CDR2 SASEGT. V was shortened by 6 bases and J by 5 bases, with 11 bases between the two germline ends. The DNA of the CDR3 is TGTGCCAGCAGAGACGCCCCGGATCAGCCCCAGCATTTT. Protein product: CASRDAPDQPQHF.

The rearrangement joins TRBV5-1 to TRBJ2-1, with TRBD2 identical over 7 bases. CDR1 and CDR2 (germline): SGHRS, YFSETQ. J lost 4 bases, V lost 4 bases, and 2 bases had no gene match. The length of the CDR3 is 13 residues. The CDR3 sequence is CASSRGDYNEQFF. The CDR3 nucleotides are TGCGCCAGCAGCCGGGGGGATTACAATGAGCAGTTCTTC.

The rearrangement links TRBV5-8 to TRBJ2-5; D might be TRBD2 (6 bases). The CDR3 consists of 15 residues. The V end lost 4 bases, the J end lost 3 bases, and 16 bases lay between the germline ends. Looked up from germline, CDR1 is SGHTS and CDR2 is YDEGEE. DNA of the CDR3: TGTGCCAGCAGCCGCGGAACCGGGACTGAAGAGACCCAGTACTTC. Its translation: CASSRGTGTEETQYF.

This chain connects TRBV18 to TRBJ2-5; unclear D gene. The CDR3 contains 14 residues. Between the trimmed V and J ends, which lost 3 bases and 5 bases, there was a span of 13 bases. Germline lookup yields CDR1 KGHSH and CDR2 LQKENI. CDR3 bases: TGTGCCAGCTCACCTGACTTTGGCGAGGAGACCCAGTACTTC. Translating gives CASSPDFGEETQYF.

This chain's CDR3 is CASSWASTDTQYF. DNA of the CDR3: TGTGCCAGCAGCTGGGCTAGCACAGATACGCAGTATTTT. The chain carries TRBV13 and TRBJ2-3; D is unresolved. CDR3 length equals 13 residues. The V gene lost 4 bases and the J gene lost 0 bases, with 5 bases spanning the gap. CDR1 is PRHDT, CDR2 FYEKMQ, per germline (reference sequence).

This clone was picked up a small number of times. The chain carries TRBV6-6 and TRBJ1-1; 10 bases fit TRBD1. Looked up from germline, CDR1 is MNHNY and CDR2 is SVGAGI (reference sequence). With 5 bases clipped from V and 0 bases from J, the junction kept 3 bases outside the gene matches. CDR3 length: 15 amino acids. This CDR3 reads CASSTGQGMNTEAFF. The CDR3 DNA sequence: TGTGCCAGCAGTACGGGACAGGGGATGAACACTGAAGCTTTCTTT.

This chain's CDR3 is CSVGGAPTGAAETQYF. For the CDR3, the DNA is TGCAGCGTTGGCGGGGCCCCGACAGGGGCGGCGGAGACCCAGTACTTC. This chain uses TRBV29-1 with TRBJ2-5; 8 nucleotides match TRBD1. CDR1 is SQVTM and CDR2 is ANQGSEA in the germline V gene. V was clipped by 4 bases and J by 5 bases; unmatched bases: 15. This CDR3 spans 16 amino acids.

This clone is a singleton in its sample. The chain is built from TRBV12-2 and TRBJ1-5; whether TRBD1, the table's D call, matches the DNA was not checked. TRBV12-2 is marked as a pseudogene. The CDR3 sequence is 17 residues long. CDR3 in DNA: TGTGCAAGTCGCTTCCTTATCGGACAGGAACATAATCAGCCCCAGCATTTT. The encoded protein is CASRFLIGQEHNQPQHF.

The chain links TRBV5-1 to TRBJ2-3, with a tentative D call TRBD1 (6 bases). V was clipped by 0 bases and J by 2 bases, with 10 bases between them. CDR1 is SGHRS and CDR2 is YFSETQ in the germline V gene. This CDR3 is 15 amino acids long. The DNA of the CDR3 is TGCGCCAGCAGCTTGGAATCAGGGGCCACAGATACGCAGTATTTT. The encoded protein is CASSLESGATDTQYF.

The chain links TRBV29-1 to TRBJ2-7; the D gene is possibly TRBD1 (6 bases). Trimming took off 3 bases at V and 7 bases at J, with 16 bases between the two ends. The length of the CDR3 is 13 residues. Germline CDR1 reads SQVTM; CDR2 reads ANQGSEA. CDR3 nucleotides: TGCAGCGTTGATTATGTTGGGCAGGGGGAGCAGTACTTC. It codes for CSVDYVGQGEQYF.

The J gene is TRBJ1-1, the V gene TRBV11-3; the D is unclear. This CDR3 has 13 residues. Trimming left V 4 bases short and J 6 bases short, with 12 bases between. In germline, CDR1 is SGHNT, CDR2 YENEEA. CDR3 loop: CASSSGVRAEAFF. CDR3 DNA sequence: TGTGCCAGCAGCTCCGGGGTCCGGGCTGAAGCTTTCTTT.

The chain is built from TRBV19 and TRBJ1-1; 7 bases are a match to TRBD1. CDR1 and CDR2 from the germline V gene are LNHDA and SQIVND (reference sequence). V gave up 3 bases and J gave up 6 bases; unmatched junction bases: 7. The CDR3 is 14 amino acids. The CDR3 nucleotides read TGTGCCAGTAGTATCGAAGACAGGGCCCCTGAAGCTTTCTTT. Protein product: CASSIEDRAPEAFF.

This clone showed up just once. The chain employs TRBV5-1 and TRBJ2-2, with 11 bases matching TRBD2. V shed 4 bases and J 4 bases; nucleotides not matched to a gene: 6. CDR1 SGHRS and CDR2 YFSETQ come from the germline V gene. This CDR3 spans 16 amino acids. This CDR3 reads CASSESLAGGTGELFF. CDR3 bases: TGCGCCAGCAGCGAATCCCTAGCGGGGGGCACCGGGGAGCTGTTTTTT.

This chain uses TRBV19 with TRBJ2-7; no firm D call. Germline CDR1 reads LNHDA; CDR2 reads SQIVND (reference sequence). This CDR3 region has 12 residues. Trimming removed 5 bases from V and 1 base from J, with 6 bases in between. In DNA, the CDR3 is TGTGCCAGTAGTCCCGGGTCCTACGAGCAGTACTTC. Its translation is CASSPGSYEQYF.

CDR3 amino acids: CAISPVQGSGRRSSYEQYF. CDR3 sequence (DNA): TGTGCCATCAGCCCAGTCCAGGGTAGCGGAAGACGAAGCTCCTACGAGCAGTACTTC. This chain links TRBV10-3 with TRBJ2-7, with D maybe TRBD2 (6 bases). The V gene lost 6 bases and the J gene lost 0 bases, with 27 bases spanning the gap. In germline, CDR1 is ENHRY, CDR2 SYGVKD. CDR3 size: 19 residues.

This clone was counted between two and nine times. The CDR3: CASSPTGAVRSNQPQHF. In nucleotides, the CDR3 is TGTGCCAGCAGCCCGACAGGGGCAGTCAGGAGCAATCAGCCCCAGCATTTT. The chain combines TRBV5-5 with TRBJ1-5, with 8 bases matching TRBD1. V lost 4 bases, J lost 1 base, and 10 bases stayed unmatched. Germline CDR1 SGHKS, CDR2 YYEKEE (reference sequence). This CDR3 has 17 amino acids.

The chain recombines TRBV29-1 with TRBJ1-2; D gene uncertain. The CDR3 runs to 11 residues. Germline V CDR1 and CDR2: SQVTM, ANQGSEA. The CDR3 here is CSVWGEWGYTF. CDR3 coding DNA: TGCAGTGTTTGGGGAGAGTGGGGCTACACCTTC.

This clone was seen once. The chain's CDR3 is CASSRDRGPPGNTIYF. CDR3 sequence (DNA): TGTGCCAGTAGTAGGGACAGGGGGCCGCCTGGAAACACCATATATTTT. The gene calls are TRBV19 and TRBJ1-3, with 12 bases matching TRBD1. This CDR3 is built from 16 residues. With V trimmed by 4 bases and J by 2 bases, 3 bases remained unmatched. Germline-derived CDR1 and CDR2 are LNHDA and SQIVND (reference sequence).